A single sample is the source of the 7 T cell receptor beta chains below, sequenced in a study of T cells after yellow fever vaccination (dated by TCRdb to 2018 to 2020). The library relied on 5' RACE. TCRdb records Illumina HiSeq 2500 as the sequencer. Using fastp at Q25 and MiXCR, TCRdb reprocessed the public reads and kept productive beta chains. Rows with one shared CDR3 protein collapse into an entry with the most common genes and DNA. For this sample the table gives roughly 340,000 distinct CDR3 sequences, of which roughly 8.7% were detected only once. The ten largest clones represent 15% to 20% of the sample. In light of the paper, this sample's treatment or condition label describes: live attenuated yellow fever vaccine strain. The specimen comprised PBMCs, sampled on the day of the first yellow fever vaccination. These receptors came from a man younger than 35 who received the YFV17D yellow fever vaccine.

This clonotype has a handful of counts. The CDR3 nucleotides are TGCGCCAGCAGCTTCTATCCGGGGGAGCTGTTTTTT. Translating gives CASSFYPGELFF. The chain recombines TRBV5-1 with TRBJ2-2; the D is unclear. The CDR3 totals 12 residues. The germline V gene encodes CDR1 SGHRS and CDR2 YFSETQ. Trimming pared 2 bases from V and 8 bases from J, leaving 7 bases between.

The CDR3 DNA sequence: TGCGCCAGCAGCCAAGATCGGCTCGTCGGGGACGGGGACGGGGGGACCCAGTACTTC. Protein: CASSQDRLVGDGDGGTQYF. The chain combines TRBV4-3 with TRBJ2-5; TRBD2 might be the D (6 bases). The CDR3 is made up of 19 amino acids. V shed 0 bases and J shed 7 bases, with 27 bases lying between them. From germline, CDR1 is LGHNA and CDR2 YSLEER.

This sequence joins TRBV5-4 and TRBJ2-3; D is perhaps TRBD2 (5 bases). Germline loops: CDR1 SGHNT, CDR2 YYREEE (reference sequence). Trimming left V 4 bases short and J 0 bases short, with 15 bases between. The CDR3 runs 16 residues. CDR3 loop: CASSADSMRSTDTQYF. In nucleotides, the CDR3 is TGTGCCAGCAGCGCGGACTCGATGAGGAGCACAGATACGCAGTATTTT.

The rearrangement uses TRBV14 and TRBJ1-1, with unresolved D. Trimming stripped 3 bases from V and 7 bases from J, with 21 bases between. The CDR3 runs 16 residues. CDR1 is SGHDN, CDR2 FVKESK, per germline. The DNA for the CDR3 is TGTGCCAGCAGCCAGCTACTTGGTACCTCGCGGGTTGAAGCTTTCTTT. Translation: CASSQLLGTSRVEAFF.

The chain is built from TRBV27 and TRBJ2-2; D is ambiguous. This CDR3 is built from 15 residues. Deletions cut 3 bases from V and 4 bases from J, with 12 bases between. Germline CDR1 reads MNHEY; CDR2 reads SMNVEV (reference sequence). CDR3 loop: CASSFPGSFTGELFF. CDR3 sequence (DNA): TGTGCCAGCAGTTTTCCCGGATCCTTCACCGGGGAGCTGTTTTTT.

This clonotype was seen a few times. This rearrangement joins TRBV19 to TRBJ2-1, with D possibly matching TRBD2 (7 bases). CDR1 and CDR2 from the germline V gene are LNHDA and SQIVND (reference sequence). The CDR3 loop spans 13 amino acids. Trimming left V 4 bases short and J 9 bases short, with 13 bases between. The CDR3 region has the DNA TGTGCCAGTAGTAGGGACGGGGGGCCTGAGCAGTTCTTC. Translated: CASSRDGGPEQFF.

This clonotype was counted only a few times. This sequence joins TRBV7-8 and TRBJ2-2, with D uncertain. Trimming left V 3 bases short and J 4 bases short, with 6 bases between. Germline-derived CDR1 and CDR2 are SGHVS and FQNEAQ. The CDR3 loop spans 13 amino acids. The CDR3 coding sequence is TGTGCCAGCAGCTTCCGGTTCACCGGGGAGCTGTTTTTT. It yields the protein CASSFRFTGELFF.